This TCR beta chain derives from a study of metastatic and nonmetastatic thyroid tumors (dated by TCRdb to between 2020 and 2021). Notes on the research overall: Repertoires from peripheral blood and from tumor or nodule tissue samples of malignant and benign thyroid patients were compared.

No patient had received any treatment before thyroid surgery. Using T-cell receptor beta sequencing, the study looked back at clinical samples from patients collected from the early 2010s to the late 2010s. Library method: PCR. Instrument on record: Illumina HiSeq 4000. High-throughput sequencing was used to profile the CDR3 region of the TCR beta-chain in every patient. The study's own analysis went as follows. CDR3 differences across clinicopathological groups were used to build a classifier for discriminating distant-metastatic papillary thyroid cancer patients. The Shannon index was used to measure repertoire diversity, and the Morisita-Horn index was used to measure how similar tumor and blood repertoires were. The public reads were reanalyzed by TCRdb: fastp trimming at Q25, MiXCR alignment, in-frame beta chains only. The V and J calls reflect TCRdb's pipeline rather than the authors' work. Across this sample there are around 30,000 clones, with about an eighth seen only once. Together, the top ten hold nearly 5% of the sample.

This clone has a count of ten or more. The antigen it recognizes is unknown. It has no much larger one-base neighbor in the sample; base qualities were not kept. Results and caveats for the whole study, not just this receptor: In both blood and tumor samples, TCR beta diversity was reported to be significantly higher in malignant tumors than in benign nodules.

The specimen was blood. This clonotype originated in a female donor with papillary thyroid cancer or a benign thyroid nodule (not recorded which). Some clones in this sample may be carry-over from other donors' samples.

The base sequence is TGTGCCAGCTCAGGACCGCTCCCAGGGGAGCTGTTTTTT. Its protein reads: CASSGPLPGELFF. The sequence is built from TRBV18 and TRBJ2-2; a confident D gene designation cannot be given. The germline ends are 12 bases apart after V is trimmed by 5 bases and J by 8 bases. Per the germline V gene, KGHSH is the CDR1 and LQKENI is the CDR2. CDR3 length: 13 amino acids, cysteine to phenylalanine. The DNA shown is the 39-base CDR3, in frame from base 1.